One and the same sample provided the 31 T cell receptor beta chains below, sequenced in a study of blood T cells in healthy people across ages. Primed by a sample-barcoded 5' primer and a J-beta primer mix, a second PCR proceeded for about 6 to 11 cycles. A single record per CDR3 protein comes from TCRdb applying MiXCR to the 5' RACE reads. The sample consists of some 890,000 distinct CDR3 sequences, 25% to 35% of them appearing once. The same data also contributed to another study, on T cells of mothers and their children.

The material sequenced was blood. All receptors come from a woman between 35 and 50 years old in good health.

The chain recombines TRBV5-1 with TRBJ1-2; weak D call: TRBD1 (5 bases). Trimming took 3 bases from V and 1 from J, leaving 13 bases between them. The CDR3 is 15 residues long. The germline CDR1 and CDR2 sequences are SGHRS and YFSETQ. This CDR3 reads CASSSGGTLNYGYTF. CDR3 bases: TGCGCCAGCAGCTCCGGGGGGACCCTTAACTATGGCTACACCTTC.

A few counts support this clonotype. The chain is built from TRBV25-1 and TRBJ2-1; a weak D match, TRBD1 (6 bases). The ends were cut back, 3 bases at V and 8 bases at J, with 11 bases in the middle. This CDR3 is built from 13 residues. CDR1 and CDR2 (germline): MGHDK, SYGVNS. The CDR3 DNA reads TGTGCCAGCAGTGACCGGTACAGGGATGAGCAGTTCTTC. Amino acid sequence: CASSDRYRDEQFF.

This clonotype was detected only a few times. The genes are TRBV28 and TRBJ2-4, with TRBD1 matching 7 bases. The CDR3 sequence is 15 residues long. Germline CDR1 is MDHEN and CDR2 is SYDVKM. V was pared by 4 bases and J by 2 bases, with 5 bases of the junction left unmatched. The CDR3 spells CASSYRGRTKNIQYF. Here the CDR3 DNA reads TGTGCCAGCAGTTACAGGGGACGGACCAAAAACATTCAGTACTTC.

This chain links TRBV5-1 with TRBJ2-1, with TRBD2 as a possible D gene (6 bases). The CDR3 is 16 amino acids. With 5 bases removed from V and 0 bases from J, the gap between germline ends came to 15 bases. Germline V gene data show CDR1 as SGHRS and CDR2 as YFSETQ. CDR3 bases: TGCGCCAGCAGTGTCGTACCCGGGAGCTCCTACAATGAGCAGTTCTTC. Amino acids: CASSVVPGSSYNEQFF. Full variable domain (missing parts from reference TRBV5-1 and TRBJ2-1): KAGVTQTPRYLIKTRGQQVTLSCSPISGHRSVSWYQQTPGQGLQFLFEYFSETQRNKGNFPGRFSGRQFSNSRSEMNVSTLELGDSALYLCASSVVPGSSYNEQFFGPGTRLTVL.

This clonotype was seen more than once but under ten times. This chain joins TRBV24-1 and TRBJ2-5, with D tentatively TRBD1 (5 bases). Deletions cut 4 bases from V and 1 base from J, with 12 bases between. The CDR3 is 15 amino acids. Germline assignment: CDR1 KGHDR and CDR2 SFDVKD. CDR3 protein: CATSEGGTGQETQYF. CDR3 coding DNA: TGTGCCACCAGTGAGGGCGGAACAGGCCAAGAGACCCAGTACTTC.

This clonotype was seen many times. V and J are TRBV7-8 and TRBJ2-7, with unresolved D. The V and J ends lost 1 base and 0 bases respectively, with 7 bases between them. Germline-derived CDR1 and CDR2 are SGHVS and FQNEAQ. This CDR3 region has 14 residues. CDR3 in amino acids: CASSLVAASYEQYF. For the CDR3, the DNA is TGTGCCAGCAGCTTAGTGGCAGCCTCCTACGAGCAGTACTTC.

This clonotype was counted ten times or more. This chain uses TRBV29-1 with TRBJ2-1, with a tentative D call TRBD1 (5 bases). CDR3 length: 14 amino acids. Trimming removed 3 bases at V and 2 bases at J, with 11 bases between. CDR1 and CDR2 from the germline V gene are SQVTM and ANQGSEA. DNA of the CDR3: TGCAGCGTTGATATGGACATGGCCTACAATGAGCAGTTCTTC. Translation: CSVDMDMAYNEQFF.

This clonotype was seen repeatedly, ten times or more. This chain connects TRBV9 to TRBJ1-2; no firm D call. The CDR3 has 14 amino acids. Germline V lookup: CDR1 SGDLS, CDR2 YYNGEE. Trimming shortened V by 0 bases and J by 8 bases, and 14 bases separated the two germline ends. The CDR3 region is CASSVDGVAEGYTF. In DNA, the CDR3 is TGTGCCAGCAGCGTAGATGGGGTCGCGGAAGGCTACACCTTC.

The chain links TRBV28 to TRBJ1-1, with D uncertain. There are 15 residues in the CDR3. Germline V gives CDR1 MDHEN, CDR2 SYDVKM. Trimming stripped 5 bases from V and 1 base from J, with 14 bases between. CDR3 residues: CASSPGVAGNTEAFF. For the CDR3, the DNA is TGTGCCAGCAGTCCCGGTGTGGCGGGGAACACTGAAGCTTTCTTT.

Comments on this clonotype: A much larger clone lies a single base off, so this may be a read error. The chain joins TRBV6-6 to TRBJ2-1; TRBD2 aligns across 9 bases. With 5 bases clipped from V and 10 bases from J, the junction kept 9 bases outside the gene matches. Germline-derived CDR1 and CDR2 are MNHNY and SVGAGI (reference sequence). This CDR3 is 14 amino acids long. DNA for the CDR3: TGTGCCAGCAGTAATAGCGGGGGCGCGTACGAGCAGTTCTTC. Its translation is CASSNSGGAYEQFF.

The chain carries TRBV7-8 and TRBJ1-1; no firm D call. CDR3 length: 13 amino acids. V dropped 6 bases and J dropped 2 bases, with 10 bases sitting between them. The V gene's germline CDR1 is SGHVS and CDR2 FQNEAQ. The CDR3 spells CASSLFVNTEAFF. CDR3 sequence (DNA): TGTGCCAGCAGTTTATTCGTAAACACTGAAGCTTTCTTT.

As for this clonotype: Relative to the germline gene, one junction end is altered; a read error may explain this. This chain links TRBV5-6 with TRBJ1-6, with D possibly being TRBD1 (6 bases). CDR3 length equals 15 residues. Germline V gene lookup returns CDR1 SGHDT and CDR2 YYEEEE. CDR3 bases: TGTGCCAGCAGCTTCAGGGGACGATCAAATTCACCCCGCCACTTT. Its protein product is CASSFRGRSNSPRHF.

The CDR3 loop is CASSVTTSAFF. CDR3 bases: TGTGCCAGCAGTGTCACTACGTCGGCTTTCTTT. J is TRBJ1-1 and V is TRBV6-1; no clear D. Looked up from germline, CDR1 is MNHNS and CDR2 is SASEGT. This CDR3 spans 11 amino acids. V dropped 4 bases and J dropped 11 bases, with 11 bases sitting between them.

There are a few counts of this clonotype. V usage is TRBV20-1 and J usage is TRBJ1-2; D is unresolved. Trimming took 4 bases from V and 4 from J, leaving 7 bases between them. The CDR3 covers 11 residues. Germline CDR1 DFQATT, CDR2 SNEGSKA (reference sequence). The CDR3 region has the DNA TGCAGTGCTAACAACCTCTATGGCTACACCTTC. It is translated as CSANNLYGYTF.

This clonotype appeared a few times. V gene TRBV18 combines with J gene TRBJ2-2; unclear D gene. The CDR3 runs to 13 residues. Per germline, CDR1 KGHSH and CDR2 LQKENI. Trimming removed 1 base from V and 5 bases from J, with 5 bases in between. CDR3 DNA sequence: TGTGCCAGCTCACCACTCCGGACCGGGGAGCTGTTTTTT. Protein sequence: CASSPLRTGELFF.

On this clonotype: A much larger clone differs by one base, so this may be a read error. The CDR3 DNA reads as TGCAGTGCTGACGGGACTAGCGACTACAATGAGCAGTACTTC. This sequence encodes CSADGTSDYNEQYF. The genes are TRBV20-1 and TRBJ2-1; 10 nucleotides align to TRBD2. The J call may be faulty, since TRBJ2-7 better matches the DNA end. The CDR3 spans 14 residues. Germline assignment: CDR1 DFQATT and CDR2 SNEGSKA (reference sequence).

This clonotype was counted only a few times. The chain uses TRBV28 and TRBJ2-7, with TRBD1 matching 8 bases. Trimming took 4 bases from V and 4 from J; bases not matched to a gene: 3. From germline, CDR1 is MDHEN and CDR2 SYDVKM. This CDR3 is 13 amino acids long. The CDR3 sequence: CASSSGGRYEQYF. The CDR3 region has the DNA TGTGCCAGCAGTTCAGGGGGCAGGTACGAGCAGTACTTC.

This clonotype was detected ten times or more. The chain uses TRBV12-3 or TRBV12-4 and TRBJ2-2, with TRBD2 as a possible D gene (6 bases). The CDR3 totals 13 residues. Trimming shortened V by 6 bases and J by 6 bases, and 11 bases separated the two germline ends. CDR3 coding DNA: TGTGCCAGCAGCCTAGCGACTCCCGGGGAGCTGTTTTTT. It yields the protein CASSLATPGELFF.

Note on this clonotype: Possible read error: a much larger clone is one base away. The gene calls are TRBV29-1 and TRBJ2-3; 10 nucleotides line up with TRBD1. The CDR3 has 15 amino acids. Looked up from germline, CDR1 is SQVTM and CDR2 is ANQGSEA. The CDR3 loop reads CGVEGTDRGADTQYF. CDR3 in DNA: TGCGGCGTTGAAGGCACGGACAGGGGGGCAGATACGCAGTATTTT.

With respect to this clonotype: A much larger clone sits a single nucleotide away, making a read error possible. V and J are TRBV7-6 and TRBJ2-7; D ambiguous. Germline CDR1 is SGHVS and CDR2 is FNYEAQ. V dropped 5 bases and J dropped 7 bases, with 15 bases sitting between them. The CDR3 is made up of 13 amino acids. The CDR3 bases are TGTGCCAGCAGCACCGAATCCTACAATGAGCAGTACTTC. This translates into CASSTESYNEQYF. Using reference TRBV7-6 and TRBJ2-7 for the parts outside the CDR3, the full variable domain is GAGVSQSPRYKVTKRGQDVALRCDPISGHVSLYWYRQALGQGPEFLTYFNYEAQQDKSGLPNDRFSAERPEGSISTLTIQRTEQRDSAMYRCASSTESYNEQYFGPGTRLTVT.

The table lists this clonotype with many counts. A much larger clonotype is one base distant, so this may be a read error. The chain links TRBV28 to TRBJ2-5, with 9 bases that match TRBD1. Germline CDR1 reads MDHEN; CDR2 reads SYDVKM. Trimming removed 6 bases from V and 3 bases from J; junction bases left unmatched: 5. The CDR3 is 14 amino acids. In nucleotides, the CDR3 is TGTGCCAGCAGGTCCTGGACAGGGGAAGAGACCCAGTACTTC. The encoded protein is CASRSWTGEETQYF.

This clonotype was counted many times. This rearrangement joins TRBV6-6 to TRBJ2-4, with D possibly TRBD2 on 5 matching bases. V lost 2 bases, J lost 0 bases, and 8 bases lay in between. The CDR3 runs 15 residues. Germline V gives CDR1 MNHNY, CDR2 SVGAGI (reference sequence). The CDR3 DNA sequence: TGTGCCAGCAGTTACACCAGCGGAGCCAAAAACATTCAGTACTTC. It specifies CASSYTSGAKNIQYF.

To note about this clonotype: Just one base apart from a much larger clone, this may be a read error. This chain uses TRBV6-5 with TRBJ2-1, with 7 bases matching TRBD1. CDR1 and CDR2 from the germline V gene are MNHEY and SVGAGI. This CDR3 comprises 15 residues. The CDR3 nucleotides are TGTGCCAGCCAGACCGCGGACAGGTCCTGCAATGAGCAGTTCTTC. It yields the protein CASQTADRSCNEQFF.

This chain uses TRBV5-5 with TRBJ2-3; 12 bases fit TRBD2. V lost 2 bases, J lost 2 bases, and 6 bases stayed unmatched. The germline V gene encodes CDR1 SGHKS and CDR2 YYEKEE (reference sequence). This CDR3 has 17 residues. CDR3 sequence (DNA): TGTGCCAGCAGCTTACAAACTAGCGGGGGGCCCACAGATACGCAGTATTTT. Amino acid sequence: CASSLQTSGGPTDTQYF.

V gene TRBV5-1 combines with J gene TRBJ2-7; D might be TRBD2 (5 bases). V gave up 0 bases and J gave up 5 bases, with 15 bases separating them. The germline V gene has CDR1 SGHRS and CDR2 YFSETQ. The CDR3 is made up of 15 amino acids. CDR3 nucleotide sequence: TGCGCCAGCAGCTTGGGACCGACTATGGACCACGAGCAGTACTTC. Its translation: CASSLGPTMDHEQYF.

This clonotype was detected a few times. The chain is built from TRBV28 and TRBJ2-7; D is uncertain. The CDR3 consists of 11 residues. CDR1 and CDR2 (germline): MDHEN, SYDVKM. V was cut by 8 bases and J by 3 bases, with 8 bases left in between. The CDR3 sequence: CASYSYYEQYF. The CDR3 DNA reads TGTGCCAGCTACAGTTACTACGAGCAGTACTTC.

The V and J genes are TRBV5-1 and TRBJ2-5, with a possible D match to TRBD2 (6 bases). V was shortened by 1 base and J by 2 bases, with 21 bases between the two germline ends. The germline gives CDR1 SGHRS, CDR2 YFSETQ. The CDR3 sequence is 18 residues long. CDR3 DNA: TGCGCCAGCAGCTTGTGGGGTATCGGAGTGGGGGGTCAAGAGACCCAGTACTTC. This codes for CASSLWGIGVGGQETQYF.

This clonotype was seen many times. The V call is TRBV9, the J call TRBJ2-5; D may be TRBD1 (6 bases). With 0 bases removed from V and 5 bases from J, the gap between germline ends came to 11 bases. CDR1 and CDR2 (germline): SGDLS, YYNGEE. The CDR3 extends over 14 amino acids. CDR3 region: CASSVETGWETQYF. The CDR3 DNA reads as TGTGCCAGCAGCGTAGAAACAGGGTGGGAGACCCAGTACTTC.

This clonotype was seen many times. V is TRBV7-2 and J is TRBJ2-3; 7 bases map to TRBD2. CDR1 SGHTA and CDR2 FQGNSA come from the germline V gene. V was pared by 1 base and J by 7 bases, with 8 bases of the junction left unmatched. This CDR3 is 15 amino acids long. For the CDR3, the DNA is TGTGCCAGCAGCTTAGGCTTCGGGGGGATGAATACGCAGTATTTT. It yields the protein CASSLGFGGMNTQYF.

A few counts support this clonotype. This chain links TRBV29-1 with TRBJ1-2; TRBD1 matches 8 bases. Losses at the gene ends were 4 bases for V and 4 bases for J; bases not matched to a gene: 11. Germline lookup yields CDR1 SQVTM and CDR2 ANQGSEA. This CDR3 is built from 15 residues. The DNA of the CDR3 is TGCAGCGTTGGGGGCCAGGGGGCGCAGGGCTATGGCTACACCTTC. Translation: CSVGGQGAQGYGYTF.

This clonotype came up many times. The rearrangement joins TRBV5-1 to TRBJ2-3, with D perhaps matching TRBD2 (5 bases). The CDR3 is 14 residues long. The germline V gene has CDR1 SGHRS and CDR2 YFSETQ. Trimming pared 3 bases from V and 2 bases from J, leaving 10 bases between. CDR3 sequence: CASSWKDSTDTQYF. CDR3 DNA sequence: TGCGCCAGCAGCTGGAAGGACTCCACAGATACGCAGTATTTT.